This note documents a single T cell receptor (beta chain) sequence. Treatment of the sample: some 19 received Ad26.COV2.S at low or high dose, single or two shots; several received placebo; per-sample allocation not given. Samples were taken on day 63 after the first vaccine or placebo injection. The ends lost 5 bases at V and 5 bases at J; junction bases unmatched: 8. The germline V gene has CDR1 MDHEN and CDR2 SYDVKM. The length of the CDR3 is 15 residues. Clones were sequenced by immunoSEQ multiplex PCR, and TCRdb holds only the in-frame ones, with some missing. This sample yields approximately 500,000 clones, of which roughly 87% are seen a single time; roughly 13% belongs to the top ten. This sample was taken from a study of Ad26.COV2.S vaccination and SARS-CoV-2 variants.

Sample: peripheral blood, taken in a trial of Ad26.COV2.S vaccine versus placebo. The sequence was obtained from a person between 18 and 65 years old who received the Ad26.COV2.S COVID-19 vaccine or a placebo. The chain has TRBV28 and TRBJ2-5; the match to TRBD2 covers 10 bases. The CDR3 nucleotides are TGTGCCAGCAGTCGAACTAGCGGGATCGTGGAGACCCAGTACTTC. It yields the protein CASSRTSGIVETQYF.